The rows below give T cell receptor beta chains drawn from one sample of a study of blood T cell repertoires in COVID-19. Produced via immunoSEQ multiplex PCR; TCRdb's table is partial and in-frame only. The data contain more than 200,000 clones, around 86% of them singletons. Sequencing was carried out using PBMCs or T cells enriched from blood (not recorded which). Every receptor here comes from a man between 25 and 39 years old in a cohort exposed to, infected with or recovered from COVID-19 (not recorded which). Each CDR3 is given with its conserved first and last residue. A D gene is named only where the DNA matches it firmly. Not every row has a clone size; where given, it reads once, few, many or a size class.

abundance	v_gene	d_gene	j_gene	CDR3nt	CDR3aa
.	TRBV9	.	TRBJ1-1	TGTGCCAGCAGCGCAACAGGGAGAAACACTGAAGCTTTCTTT	CASSATGRNTEAFF
.	TRBV29-1	.	TRBJ2-2	TGCAGCGTTGTAAGAGGGACCGGGGAGCTGTTTTTT	CSVVRGTGELFF
once	TRBV5-1	.	TRBJ2-6	TGCGCCAGCAAGAAGGAGCTAACTGGGGCCAACGTCCTGACTTTC	CASKKELTGANVLTF
.	TRBV4-1	TRBD2	TRBJ2-7	TGCGCCAGCAGTCCGAGGGGCGGGAGGTCCGTCGAGCAGTACTTC	CASSPRGGRSVEQYF
.	TRBV7-9	TRBD2	TRBJ2-5	TGTGCCAGCAGCTCCCATGGGACTAGCGGGAGGGCATTGGCCCAGTACTTC	CASSSHGTSGRALAQYF
.	TRBV19	TRBD1	TRBJ1-3	TGTGCCAGTAGTGGGACAGGGCCAGGAAACACCATATATTTT	CASSGTGPGNTIYF
.	TRBV4-2	TRBD1	TRBJ1-1	TGTGCCAGCAGCCAAGATCAGGCAGGGGGGAACACTGAAGCTTTCTTT	CASSQDQAGGNTEAFF
.	TRBV29-1	.	TRBJ2-1	TGCAGCGCCACGACAGGAAGGAATGAGCAGTTCTTC	CSATTGRNEQFF
once	TRBV12-3/TRBV12-4	TRBD1	TRBJ2-1	TGTGCCAGCAGCCTCCAGGGGGTAGGAGAGCAGTTCTTC	CASSLQGVGEQFF
.	TRBV11-3	TRBD1	TRBJ1-5	TGTGCCAGCAGCTTAGTTAAAGGGGGCGATCAGCCCCAGCATTTT	CASSLVKGGDQPQHF
.	TRBV5-1	.	TRBJ2-2	TGCGCCAGCAGCCCACAGGAGCTCACCGGGGAGCTGTTTTTT	CASSPQELTGELFF
.	TRBV28	.	TRBJ1-1	TGTGCCAGCAGTTTAACTGGCAGGGCTGCTTTCTTT	CASSLTGRAAFF
.	TRBV18	TRBD1	TRBJ2-2	TGTGCCAGCTCACGGTCGACAGGGGCGAACACCGGGGAGCTGTTTTTT	CASSRSTGANTGELFF
.	TRBV2	TRBD1	TRBJ2-7	TGTGCCAGCAGTGGAAAGGCGGACAACAGGGGCGAGCAGTACTTC	CASSGKADNRGEQYF
.	TRBV4-1	TRBD1	TRBJ2-1	TGCGCCAGCAGCCAAGGAGACAGGGGAGGCTCCTACAATGAGCAGTTCTTC	CASSQGDRGGSYNEQFF
.	TRBV28	.	TRBJ1-2	TGTGCCAGCAGCCTATTATACGAGGGAGGTGGCTACACCTTC	CASSLLYEGGGYTF
few	TRBV4-1	.	TRBJ1-1	TGCGCCAGCAGCCAAGAAGCTAGCACGAACACTGAAGCTTTCTTT	CASSQEASTNTEAFF